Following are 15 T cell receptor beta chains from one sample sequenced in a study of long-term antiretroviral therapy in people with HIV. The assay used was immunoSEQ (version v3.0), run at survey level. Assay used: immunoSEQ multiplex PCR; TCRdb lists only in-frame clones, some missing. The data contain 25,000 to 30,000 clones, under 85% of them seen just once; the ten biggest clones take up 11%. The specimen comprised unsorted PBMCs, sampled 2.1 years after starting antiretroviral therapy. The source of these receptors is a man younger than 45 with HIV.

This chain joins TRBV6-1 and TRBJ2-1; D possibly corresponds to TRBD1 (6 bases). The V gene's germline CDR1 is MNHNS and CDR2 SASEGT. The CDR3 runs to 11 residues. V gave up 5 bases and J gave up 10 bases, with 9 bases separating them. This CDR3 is CASSIGQEQFF. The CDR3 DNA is TGTGCCAGCAGTATTGGACAGGAGCAGTTCTTC.

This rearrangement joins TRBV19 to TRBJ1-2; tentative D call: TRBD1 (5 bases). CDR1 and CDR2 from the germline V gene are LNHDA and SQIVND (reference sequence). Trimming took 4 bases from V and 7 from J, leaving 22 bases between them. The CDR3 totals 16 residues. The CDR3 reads CASSTRQPGLTTGYTF. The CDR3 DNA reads TGTGCCAGTAGTACCAGACAACCGGGACTGACTACTGGCTACACCTTC.

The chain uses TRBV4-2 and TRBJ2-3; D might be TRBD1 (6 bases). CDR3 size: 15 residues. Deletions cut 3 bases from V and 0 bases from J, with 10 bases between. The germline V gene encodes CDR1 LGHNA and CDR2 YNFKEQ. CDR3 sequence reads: CASSHAGASTDTQYF. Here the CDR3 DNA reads TGTGCCAGCAGCCATGCAGGGGCTAGCACAGATACGCAGTATTTT.

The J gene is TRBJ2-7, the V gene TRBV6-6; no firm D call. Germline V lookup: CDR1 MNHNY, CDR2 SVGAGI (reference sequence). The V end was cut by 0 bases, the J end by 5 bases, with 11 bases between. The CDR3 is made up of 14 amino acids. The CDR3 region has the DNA TGTGCCAGCAGTTACTCGGAACAGTCCAACGAGCAGTACTTC. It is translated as CASSYSEQSNEQYF.

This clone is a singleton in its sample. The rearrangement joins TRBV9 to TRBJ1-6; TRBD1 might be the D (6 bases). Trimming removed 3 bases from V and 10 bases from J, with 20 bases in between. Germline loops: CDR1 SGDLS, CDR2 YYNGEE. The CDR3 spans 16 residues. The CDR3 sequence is CASSEGGGLGGSPLHF. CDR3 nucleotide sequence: TGTGCCAGCAGCGAAGGGGGGGGACTAGGAGGATCACCCCTCCACTTT. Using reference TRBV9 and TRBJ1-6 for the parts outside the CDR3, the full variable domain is DSGVTQTPKHLITATGQRVTLRCSPRSGDLSVYWYQQSLDQGLQFLIQYYNGEERAKGNILERFSAQQFPDLHSELNLSSLELGDSALYFCASSEGGGLGGSPLHFGNGTRLTVT.

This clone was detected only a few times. The DNA of the CDR3 is TGTGCCAGCAGTCCACAGGGGTTCAATTCACCCCTCCACTTT. Its protein is CASSPQGFNSPLHF. J is TRBJ1-6 and V is TRBV6-6; 7 bases are shared with TRBD1. V gave up 5 bases and J gave up 7 bases; unmatched junction bases: 5. Germline CDR1 and CDR2: MNHNY and SVGAGI (reference sequence). The CDR3 is made up of 14 amino acids.

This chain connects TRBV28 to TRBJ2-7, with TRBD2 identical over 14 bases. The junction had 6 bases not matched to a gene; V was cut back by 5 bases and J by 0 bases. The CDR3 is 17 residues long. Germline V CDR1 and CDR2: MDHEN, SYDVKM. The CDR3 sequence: CASSGLAGGGSSYEQYF. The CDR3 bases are TGTGCCAGCAGTGGACTAGCGGGAGGTGGGAGCTCCTACGAGCAGTACTTC.

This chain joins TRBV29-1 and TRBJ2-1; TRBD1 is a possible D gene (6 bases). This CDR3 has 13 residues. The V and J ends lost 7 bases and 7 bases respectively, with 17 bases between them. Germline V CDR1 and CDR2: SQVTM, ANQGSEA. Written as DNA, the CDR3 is TGCAGCGCCCTGGTTGGGGGCGTGAATGAGCAGTTCTTC. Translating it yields CSALVGGVNEQFF.

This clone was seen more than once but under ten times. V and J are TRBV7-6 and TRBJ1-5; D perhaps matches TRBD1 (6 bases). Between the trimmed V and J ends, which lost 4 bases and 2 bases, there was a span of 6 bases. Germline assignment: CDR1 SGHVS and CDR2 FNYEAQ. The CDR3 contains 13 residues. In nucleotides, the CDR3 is TGTGCCAGCAGCTCAGGGGGCAATCAGCCCCAGCATTTT. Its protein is CASSSGGNQPQHF.

The chain's CDR3 is CASSSPTGEGTGELFF. The CDR3 nucleotides read TGTGCCAGCAGCTCGCCGACAGGGGAAGGCACCGGGGAGCTGTTTTTT. The V gene is TRBV5-4, the J gene TRBJ2-2, with 8 bases aligning to TRBD1. The CDR3 consists of 16 residues. Germline values: CDR1 SGHNT, CDR2 YYREEE (reference sequence). The junction had 8 bases not matched to a gene; V was cut back by 3 bases and J by 4 bases.

The CDR3 is CASSLGPASEGGEAFF. The DNA for the CDR3 is TGCGCCAGCAGCTTGGGCCCGGCCTCTGAAGGTGGTGAAGCTTTCTTT. This rearrangement joins TRBV5-1 to TRBJ1-1; no reliable D call. The germline CDR1 and CDR2 sequences are SGHRS and YFSETQ. With 0 bases removed from V and 7 bases from J, the gap between germline ends came to 19 bases. The CDR3 totals 16 residues. The whole variable domain, remainder taken from reference TRBV5-1 and TRBJ1-1, is KAGVTQTPRYLIKTRGQQVTLSCSPISGHRSVSWYQQTPGQGLQFLFEYFSETQRNKGNFPGRFSGRQFSNSRSEMNVSTLELGDSALYLCASSLGPASEGGEAFFGQGTRLTVV.

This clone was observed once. The chain's CDR3 is CATSRDNPLGTDTQYF. The CDR3 DNA reads as TGTGCCACCAGCAGAGATAACCCCCTCGGAACAGATACGCAGTATTTT. This chain links TRBV15 with TRBJ2-3; D unclear. Germline V lookup: CDR1 LNHNV, CDR2 YYDKDF (reference sequence). The CDR3 covers 16 residues. V lost 0 bases and J 3 bases, leaving 13 bases between the germline ends.

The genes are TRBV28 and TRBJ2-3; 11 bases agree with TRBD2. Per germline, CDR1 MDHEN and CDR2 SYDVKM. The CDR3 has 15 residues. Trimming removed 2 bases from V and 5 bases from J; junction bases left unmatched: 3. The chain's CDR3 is CASSLVGLAVDTQYF. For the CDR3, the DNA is TGTGCCAGCAGTTTAGTGGGACTAGCGGTAGATACGCAGTATTTT.

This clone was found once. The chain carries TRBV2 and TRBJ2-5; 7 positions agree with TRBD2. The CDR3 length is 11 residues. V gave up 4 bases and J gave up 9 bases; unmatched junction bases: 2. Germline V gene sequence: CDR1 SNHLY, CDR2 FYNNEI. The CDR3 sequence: CASSARGAQYF. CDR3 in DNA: TGTGCCAGCAGTGCACGGGGGGCCCAGTACTTC. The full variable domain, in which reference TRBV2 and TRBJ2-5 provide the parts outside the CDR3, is EPEVTQTPSHQVTQMGQEVILRCVPISNHLYFYWYRQILGQKVEFLVSFYNNEISEKSEIFDDQFSVERPDGSNFTLKIRSTKLEDSAMYFCASSARGAQYFGPGTRLLVL.

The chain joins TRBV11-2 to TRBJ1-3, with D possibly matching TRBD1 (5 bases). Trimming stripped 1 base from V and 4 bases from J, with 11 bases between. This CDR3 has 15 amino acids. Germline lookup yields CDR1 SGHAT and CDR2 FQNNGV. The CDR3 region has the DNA TGTGCCAGCAGCTTAGGGACAAGGGCGGGAAACACCATATATTTT. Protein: CASSLGTRAGNTIYF. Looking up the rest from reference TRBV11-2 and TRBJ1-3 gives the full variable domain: EAGVAQSPRYKIIEKRQSVAFWCNPISGHATLYWYQQILGQGPKLLIQFQNNGVVDDSQLPKDRFSAERLKGVDSTLKIQPAKLEDSAVYLCASSLGTRAGNTIYFGEGSWLTVV.